The rows below give T cell receptor beta chains drawn from one sample of a study of control samples from healthy donors and cancer patients. The table came from immunoSEQ multiplex PCR; TCRdb's copy has only in-frame clones and leaves some out. This sample has under 130,000 clones, with about 80% found just once. Sequenced input: blood. All receptors come from a woman in her fifties or sixties in good health. The CDR3 runs from the conserved cysteine through the conserved F or W. The order of the fields is clone size, D gene, J gene, CDR3 length, V gene, CDR3 DNA, CDR3 protein. A D gene is named only where the DNA matches it firmly. Clone size appears in some rows only: once, few, many, or a class for an expanded clone.

>-|-|TRBJ2-2|16|TRBV7-9
TGTGCCAGCAGCGCTCCAGGGGCGCAGGGTCCCGGGGAGCTGTTTTTT
CASSAPGAQGPGELFF
>-|TRBD2|TRBJ2-2|16|TRBV7-6
TGTGCCAGCAGCCCTTGGACTAGCGTTGACACCGGGGAGCTGTTTTTT
CASSPWTSVDTGELFF
>-|-|TRBJ1-2|14|TRBV4-3
TGCGCCAGCAGCCAAGAGGGCAGGACCTATGGCTACACCTTC
CASSQEGRTYGYTF
>-|-|TRBJ2-7|15|TRBV27
TGTGCCAGCAGTACCTCCATCACTAGTCGGTACGAGCAGTACTTC
CASSTSITSRYEQYF
>once|TRBD1|TRBJ1-1|16|TRBV5-1
TGCGCCAGCAGCTTTTACGGACAGGGGGGGAACACTGAAGCTTTCTTT
CASSFYGQGGNTEAFF
>-|-|TRBJ2-3|16|TRBV18
TGTGCCAGCTCACCCGGACAGTGGAAGGGCACAGATACGCAGTATTTT
CASSPGQWKGTDTQYF
>-|TRBD1|TRBJ2-4|18|TRBV27
TGTGCCAGCAGTTTAGGGACAGGGGGTCCGGCAACCAAAAACATTCAGTACTTC
CASSLGTGGPATKNIQYF
>-|TRBD2|TRBJ2-2|17|TRBV15
TGTGCCACCAGCAGAGATCGGCTAGCGGGAAACACCGGGGAGCTGTTTTTT
CATSRDRLAGNTGELFF
>-|-|TRBJ1-5|14|TRBV30
TGTGCCGAGGGACTCCCCTATAGCAATCAGCCCCAGCATTTT
CAEGLPYSNQPQHF
>-|-|TRBJ1-2|14|TRBV19
TGTGCCAGTAGTATAACTGCTGCTAACTATGGCTACACCTTC
CASSITAANYGYTF
>-|-|TRBJ2-7|12|TRBV6-6
TGTGCCAGCAGTCATGGACGGGGGGAGCAGTACTTC
CASSHGRGEQYF
>once|TRBD2|TRBJ2-7|14|TRBV6-5
TGTGCCAGCAGTTTCAAGCGGGGGGAGACCGAGCAGTACTTC
CASSFKRGETEQYF
>-|-|TRBJ1-5|15|TRBV28
TGTGCCAGCAGTTCGGGGGGAGATGGCAATCAGCCCCAGCATTTT
CASSSGGDGNQPQHF
>-|-|TRBJ1-5|14|TRBV28
TGTGCCAGCAGTTTAGGCGGTAGCAATCAGCCCCAGCATTTT
CASSLGGSNQPQHF
>-|-|TRBJ2-5|16|TRBV30
TGTGCCTGGAGTGTAAGAAGGGGGACCCTTCAAGAGACCCAGTACTTC
CAWSVRRGTLQETQYF
>-|TRBD1|TRBJ1-1|15|TRBV5-6
TGTGCCAGCAGCTTGGAAGGGACAGCGAACACTGAAGCTTTCTTT
CASSLEGTANTEAFF
>-|TRBD2|TRBJ2-7|17|TRBV7-2
TGTGCCAGCAGCTTAGCGGGTGTAACTAGCGGTGACAACAAGCAGTACTTC
CASSLAGVTSGDNKQYF
>few|TRBD1|TRBJ2-3|14|TRBV7-2
TGTGCCAGCAGCTTGGACAGGGTAGCTGATACGCAGTATTTT
CASSLDRVADTQYF
>-|-|TRBJ1-4|18|TRBV2
TGTGCCAGCACCTTTAGGAGGATAGGGGGGTCAACTAATGAAAAACTGTTTTTT
CASTFRRIGGSTNEKLFF
>few|-|TRBJ1-5|17|TRBV6-2/TRBV6-3
TGTGCCAGCAGTTCCACCGACTTCTCTACGGGCAATCAGCCCCAGCATTTT
CASSSTDFSTGNQPQHF
>-|-|TRBJ1-5|15|TRBV21-1
TGTGCCAGCAGCAAAAAGCCTGCGGGGGGTCAGCCCCAGCATTTT
CASSKKPAGGQPQHF
>-|TRBD1|TRBJ1-6|13|TRBV19
TGTGCCACCGAACAGGGGAATAATTCACCCCTCCACTTT
CATEQGNNSPLHF